This T cell receptor beta chain was recovered during a study of response to subunit inactivated influenza vaccine. The CDR3 runs 15 residues. The ends lost 4 bases at V and 0 bases at J; junction bases unmatched: 1. Germline V gene data show CDR1 as SGHAT and CDR2 as FQDESV (reference sequence). From the RT-PCR reads, TCRdb called clonotypes with MiXCR, one entry per CDR3 protein. The data hold around 520,000 distinct CDR3 sequences, with about an eighth observed a single time. The input for sequencing was PBMCs from blood, taken on the day of vaccination. This clonotype was obtained from a middle-aged man who received an inactivated influenza vaccine. The chain is built from TRBV11-1 and TRBJ2-3, with 10 bases matching TRBD1. Here the CDR3 DNA reads TGTGCCAGCAGCTGGGGACAGGGGAGCACAGATACGCAGTATTTT. Its protein product is CASSWGQGSTDTQYF.